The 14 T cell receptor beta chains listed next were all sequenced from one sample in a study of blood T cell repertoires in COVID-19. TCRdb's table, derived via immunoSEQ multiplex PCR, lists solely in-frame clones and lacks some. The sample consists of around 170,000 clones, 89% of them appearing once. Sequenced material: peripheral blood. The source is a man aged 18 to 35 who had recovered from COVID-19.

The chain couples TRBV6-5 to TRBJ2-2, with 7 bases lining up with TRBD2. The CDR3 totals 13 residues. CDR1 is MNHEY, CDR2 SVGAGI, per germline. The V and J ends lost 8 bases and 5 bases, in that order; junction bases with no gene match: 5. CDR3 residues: CASLAGATGELFF. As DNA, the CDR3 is TGTGCCAGCCTGGCGGGAGCGACCGGGGAGCTGTTTTTT.

The CDR3, as DNA: TGTGCCAGCAGCCAAGATTTGACAGGGGGGCCGTACAATGAGCAGTTCTTC. Amino acid sequence: CASSQDLTGGPYNEQFF. The chain links TRBV4-2 to TRBJ2-1, with 9 bases aligning to TRBD1. The CDR3 is 17 amino acids. J gave up 4 bases and V 0 bases, and 7 bases lay outside the gene matches. The germline gives CDR1 LGHNA, CDR2 YNFKEQ.

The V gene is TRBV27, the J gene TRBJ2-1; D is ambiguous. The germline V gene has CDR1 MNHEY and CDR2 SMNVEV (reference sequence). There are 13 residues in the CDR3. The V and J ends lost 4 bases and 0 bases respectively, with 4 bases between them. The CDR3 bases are TGTGCCAGCAGTTCCCTCTCCTACAATGAGCAGTTCTTC. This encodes CASSSLSYNEQFF.

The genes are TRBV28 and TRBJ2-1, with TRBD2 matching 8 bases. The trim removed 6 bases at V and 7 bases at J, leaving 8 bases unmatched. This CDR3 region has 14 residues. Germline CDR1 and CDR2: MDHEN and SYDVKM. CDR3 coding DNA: TGTGCCAGCAGGGCGAGACTAGCGCCAAATGAGCAGTTCTTC. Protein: CASRARLAPNEQFF.

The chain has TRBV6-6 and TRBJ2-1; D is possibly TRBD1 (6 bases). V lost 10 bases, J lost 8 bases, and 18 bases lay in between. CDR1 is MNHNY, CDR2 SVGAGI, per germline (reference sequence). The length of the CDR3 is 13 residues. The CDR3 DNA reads TGTGCCAACGCAGGACAGTATAACGATGAGCAGTTCTTC. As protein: CANAGQYNDEQFF.

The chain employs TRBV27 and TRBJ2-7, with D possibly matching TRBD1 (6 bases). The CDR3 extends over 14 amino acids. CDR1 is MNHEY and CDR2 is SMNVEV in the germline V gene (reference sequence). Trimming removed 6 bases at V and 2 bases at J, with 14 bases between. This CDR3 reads CASSYRAGTYEQYF. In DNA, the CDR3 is TGTGCCAGCAGCTACAGGGCCGGGACCTACGAGCAGTACTTC.

The CDR3 nucleotides read TGTGCCAGCGCTCTTCATGAGGGCCGTAATGAGCAGTTCTTC. Residues: CASALHEGRNEQFF. The rearrangement uses TRBV9 and TRBJ2-1; TRBD2 is a possible D gene (5 bases). Germline V lookup: CDR1 SGDLS, CDR2 YYNGEE. The CDR3 is made up of 14 amino acids. Between the trimmed V and J ends, which lost 7 bases and 7 bases, there was a span of 18 bases.

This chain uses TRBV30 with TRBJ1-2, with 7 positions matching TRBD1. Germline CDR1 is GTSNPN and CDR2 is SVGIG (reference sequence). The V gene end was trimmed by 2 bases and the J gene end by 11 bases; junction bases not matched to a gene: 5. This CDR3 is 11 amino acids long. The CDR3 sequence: CAWSRQGQYTF. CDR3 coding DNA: TGTGCCTGGAGTCGACAGGGACAGTACACCTTC.

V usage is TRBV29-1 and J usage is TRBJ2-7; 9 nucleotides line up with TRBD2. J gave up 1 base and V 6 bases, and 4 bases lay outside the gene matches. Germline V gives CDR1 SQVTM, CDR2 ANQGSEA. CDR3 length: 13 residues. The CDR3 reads CSVESGGSYEQYF. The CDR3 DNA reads TGCAGCGTCGAAAGCGGGGGGTCCTACGAGCAGTACTTC.

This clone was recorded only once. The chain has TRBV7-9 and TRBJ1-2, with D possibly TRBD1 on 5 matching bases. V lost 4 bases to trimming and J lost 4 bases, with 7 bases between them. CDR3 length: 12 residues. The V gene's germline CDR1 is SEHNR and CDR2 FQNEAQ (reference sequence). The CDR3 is CASSSGPYGYTF. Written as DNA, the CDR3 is TGTGCCAGCAGCTCAGGGCCCTATGGCTACACCTTC.

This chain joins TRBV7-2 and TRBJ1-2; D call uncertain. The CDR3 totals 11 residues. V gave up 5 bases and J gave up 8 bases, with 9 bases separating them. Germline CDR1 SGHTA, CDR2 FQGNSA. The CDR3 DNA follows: TGTGCCAGCAGCCCCCGGAGGGGCTACACCTTC. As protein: CASSPRRGYTF.

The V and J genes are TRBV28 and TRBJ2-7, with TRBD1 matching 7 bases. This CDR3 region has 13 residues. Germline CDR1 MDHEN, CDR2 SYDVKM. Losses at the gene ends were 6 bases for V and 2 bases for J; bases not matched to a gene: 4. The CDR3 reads CASSRGQAYEQYF. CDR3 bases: TGTGCCAGCAGCCGAGGACAGGCCTACGAGCAGTACTTC.

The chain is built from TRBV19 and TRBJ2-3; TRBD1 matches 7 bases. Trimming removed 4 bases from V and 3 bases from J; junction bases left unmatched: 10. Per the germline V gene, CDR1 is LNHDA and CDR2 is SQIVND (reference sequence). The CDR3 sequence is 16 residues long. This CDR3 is CASSNTGAAGTDTQYF. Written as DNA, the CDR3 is TGTGCCAGTAGTAACACAGGGGCCGCCGGAACAGATACGCAGTATTTT. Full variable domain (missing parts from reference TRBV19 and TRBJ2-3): DGGITQSPKYLFRKEGQNVTLSCEQNLNHDAMYWYRQDPGQGLRLIYYSQIVNDFQKGDIAEGYSVSREKKESFPLTVTSAQKNPTAFYLCASSNTGAAGTDTQYFGPGTRLTVL.

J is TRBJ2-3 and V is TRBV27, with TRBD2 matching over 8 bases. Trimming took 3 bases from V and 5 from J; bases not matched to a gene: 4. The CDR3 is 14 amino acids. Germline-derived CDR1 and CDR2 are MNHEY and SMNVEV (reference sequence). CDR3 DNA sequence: TGTGCCAGCAGTTTCGCGGGAGGTGAAGATACGCAGTATTTT. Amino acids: CASSFAGGEDTQYF.